This record concerns one T cell receptor (beta chain) sequence. Repertoires were generated with immunoSEQ multiplex PCR, while TCRdb's copy carries only in-frame clones and drops some. Counted here are around 77,000 clones, almost 95% occurring once; the ten biggest clones make up approximately 5.8%. The sample belongs to a study of control samples from healthy donors and cancer patients. The V gene lost 4 bases and the J gene lost 13 bases, with 17 bases spanning the gap. The germline CDR1 and CDR2 sequences are SGHTA and FQGNSA. CDR3 size: 13 residues. The sequenced sample consisted of blood. The chain employs TRBV7-2 and TRBJ2-4; D could derive from TRBD1 or TRBD2 (5 bases each). This TCR came from a woman aged 60-75 years in good health. CDR3 sequence: CASSSNPGPSQYF. Written as DNA, the CDR3 is TGTGCCAGCAGCTCAAATCCGGGACCCTCCCAGTACTTC.